This is a list of T cell receptor beta chains from one sample in a study of identifying expanded T cells in peripheral blood. The repertoire was sequenced with immunoSEQ multiplex PCR; TCRdb's copy has only in-frame clones and lacks some. Of some 76,000 clones listed, roughly 90% are singletons. Sequencing was performed on blood. These receptor sequences come from a person aged 18-70 years in good health. Both conserved end residues are part of each CDR3. Fields, in order: J gene, clone size, D gene, V gene, CDR3 protein, CDR3 DNA. The D gene is left open where the match is weak. Only part of the rows carry a size: once, few, many, or a class if the clone is expanded.

TRBJ2-5 NA NA TRBV11-3 CASSLGGDGKTQYF TGTGCCAGCAGCTTAGGGGGAGACGGAAAGACCCAGTACTTC
TRBJ1-2 NA TRBD1 TRBV7-2 CASSFRDRVYTF TGTGCCAGCAGCTTCCGGGACAGGGTCTACACCTTC
TRBJ2-3 once NA TRBV10-3 CAISIAPEETDTQYF TGTGCCATCAGTATCGCCCCCGAAGAGACAGATACGCAGTATTTT
TRBJ2-1 NA TRBD2 TRBV15 CATSRDRGLAGVNEQFF TGTGCCACCAGCAGAGATCGGGGACTAGCGGGAGTCAATGAGCAGTTCTTC
TRBJ2-3 NA NA TRBV19 CASSSGSTDTQYF TGTGCCAGTAGTAGCGGTAGCACAGATACGCAGTATTTT
TRBJ2-1 NA NA TRBV7-2 CASSLEKHNEQFF TGTGCCAGCAGCTTAGAAAAGCACAATGAGCAGTTCTTC
TRBJ2-7 NA TRBD2 TRBV4-3 CASSQNLLAGAYEQYF TGCGCCAGCAGCCAAAATCTACTAGCGGGGGCCTACGAGCAGTACTTC
TRBJ2-7 NA NA TRBV6-5 CASSTLAYEQYF TGTGCCAGCAGCACCCTGGCCTACGAGCAGTACTTC
TRBJ2-3 NA NA TRBV7-2 CASSPGGSASDTQYF TGTGCCAGCAGCCCTGGGGGATCTGCTTCAGATACGCAGTATTTT
TRBJ2-3 NA NA TRBV9 CASSVGVADRTDTQYF TGTGCCAGCAGCGTAGGGGTAGCGGACCGCACAGATACGCAGTATTTT
TRBJ2-7 NA NA TRBV4-1 CASSLGQGAYEQYF TGCGCCAGCAGTCTCGGCCAGGGAGCCTACGAGCAGTACTTC
TRBJ2-4 NA TRBD1 TRBV5-1 CASSAPGQENIQYF TGCGCCAGCAGCGCCCCGGGACAGGAAAACATTCAGTACTTC
TRBJ2-5 NA NA TRBV7-9 CASSLAGGQAETQYF TGTGCCAGCAGCTTAGCGGGGGGGCAGGCGGAGACCCAGTACTTC
TRBJ2-7 NA NA TRBV7-2 CASSLEGGYTNEQYF TGTGCCAGCAGCTTAGAAGGGGGATATACTAACGAGCAGTACTTC
TRBJ1-1 NA NA TRBV4-2 CASSQSGEFTEAFF TGTGCCAGCAGCCAGTCAGGGGAATTCACTGAAGCTTTCTTT
TRBJ2-4 NA NA TRBV19 CASSISGTGTKNIQYF TGTGCCAGTAGTATTAGCGGGACAGGGACTAAAAACATTCAGTACTTC
TRBJ2-5 NA TRBD2 TRBV7-2 CASSFSGTETQYF TGTGCCAGCAGCTTCAGCGGGACGGAGACCCAGTACTTC
TRBJ2-3 NA NA TRBV7-6 CASSLAQAGSAYF TGTGCCAGCAGCTTAGCGCAGGCCGGATCAGCGTATTTT
TRBJ1-3 NA NA TRBV5-4 CASSTDVTGGGNTIYF TGTGCCAGCAGCACGGATGTGACGGGAGGTGGAAACACCATATATTTT
TRBJ2-1 NA NA TRBV18 CASSLRDGGKSGEQFF TGTGCCAGCTCACTCCGGGACGGGGGCAAGTCGGGTGAGCAGTTCTTC
TRBJ2-1 NA TRBD2 TRBV5-4 CASSRTGGLAGDWYFNEQFF TGTGCCAGCAGCCGAACAGGGGGACTAGCGGGAGATTGGTATTTCAATGAGCAGTTCTTC
TRBJ2-6 NA TRBD1 TRBV4-3 CASSLSTGGPGANVLTF TGCGCCAGCAGCCTTTCAACAGGGGGACCTGGGGCCAACGTCCTGACTTTC
TRBJ1-1 NA TRBD1 TRBV5-1 CASSVDRGGLNTEAFF TGCGCCAGCAGCGTAGACAGGGGAGGGTTGAACACTGAAGCTTTCTTT
TRBJ2-7 NA TRBD1 TRBV19 CASSIAGTGAYEQYF TGTGCCAGTAGTATAGCGGGGACAGGGGCCTACGAGCAGTACTTC
TRBJ2-1 NA NA TRBV27 CASSLMGVHNEQFF TGTGCCAGCAGTTTAATGGGGGTACACAATGAGCAGTTCTTC
TRBJ2-7 few NA TRBV6-1 CASSEFGRFHEQYF TGTGCCAGCAGTGAATTCGGCAGGTTCCACGAGCAGTACTTC
TRBJ1-1 NA NA TRBV14 CASSQERALNTEAFF TGTGCCAGCAGCCAAGAACGGGCCTTGAACACTGAAGCTTTCTTT